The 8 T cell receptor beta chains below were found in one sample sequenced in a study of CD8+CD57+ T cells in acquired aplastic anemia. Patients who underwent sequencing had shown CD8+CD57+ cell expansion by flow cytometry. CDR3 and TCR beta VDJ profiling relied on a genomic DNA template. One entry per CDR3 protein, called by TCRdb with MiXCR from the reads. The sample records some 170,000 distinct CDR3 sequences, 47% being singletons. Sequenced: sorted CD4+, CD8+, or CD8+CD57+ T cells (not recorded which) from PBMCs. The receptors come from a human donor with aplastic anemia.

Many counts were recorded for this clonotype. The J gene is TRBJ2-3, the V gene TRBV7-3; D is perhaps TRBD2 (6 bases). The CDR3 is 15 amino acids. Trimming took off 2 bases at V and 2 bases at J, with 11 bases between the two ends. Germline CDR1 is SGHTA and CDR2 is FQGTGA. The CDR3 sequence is CASSLAGTVTDTQYF. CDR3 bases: TGTGCCAGCAGCTTAGCCGGGACTGTCACAGATACGCAGTATTTT.

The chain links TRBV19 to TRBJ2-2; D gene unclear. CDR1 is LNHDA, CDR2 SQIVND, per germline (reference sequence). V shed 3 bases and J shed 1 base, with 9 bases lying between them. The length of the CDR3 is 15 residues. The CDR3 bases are TGTGCCAGTAGTATCTCTTGGGGGAACACCGGGGAGCTGTTTTTT. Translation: CASSISWGNTGELFF.

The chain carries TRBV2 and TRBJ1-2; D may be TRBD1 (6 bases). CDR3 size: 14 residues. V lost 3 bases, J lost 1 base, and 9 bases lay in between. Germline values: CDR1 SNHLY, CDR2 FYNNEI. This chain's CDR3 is CASSEARGNYGYTF. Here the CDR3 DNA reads TGTGCCAGCAGTGAGGCCAGGGGTAACTATGGCTACACCTTC.

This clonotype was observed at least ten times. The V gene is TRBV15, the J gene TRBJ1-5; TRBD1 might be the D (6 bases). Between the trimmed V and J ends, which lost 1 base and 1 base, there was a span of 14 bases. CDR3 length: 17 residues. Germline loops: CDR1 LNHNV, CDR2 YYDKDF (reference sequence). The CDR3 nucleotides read TGTGCCACCAGCAGAGGTAGGGGGGGATCGAGCAATCAGCCCCAGCATTTT. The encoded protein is CATSRGRGGSSNQPQHF.

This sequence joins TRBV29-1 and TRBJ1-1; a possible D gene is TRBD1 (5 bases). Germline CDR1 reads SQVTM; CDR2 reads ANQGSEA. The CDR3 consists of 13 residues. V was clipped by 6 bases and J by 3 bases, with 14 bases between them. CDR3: CSVTLGRDTEAFF. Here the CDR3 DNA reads TGCAGCGTGACCCTGGGCAGGGACACTGAAGCTTTCTTT. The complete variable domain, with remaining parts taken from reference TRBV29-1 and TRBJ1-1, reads SAVISQKPSRDICQRGTSLTIQCQVDSQVTMMFWYRQQPGQSLTLIATANQGSEATYESGFVIDKFPISRPNLTFSTLTVSNMSPEDSSIYLCSVTLGRDTEAFFGQGTRLTVV.

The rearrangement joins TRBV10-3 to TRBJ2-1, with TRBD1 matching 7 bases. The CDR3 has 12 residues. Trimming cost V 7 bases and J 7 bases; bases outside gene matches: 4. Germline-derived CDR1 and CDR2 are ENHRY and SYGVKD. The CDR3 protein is CAINQGVNEQFF. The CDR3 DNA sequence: TGTGCCATCAATCAGGGGGTAAATGAGCAGTTCTTC.

CDR3 residues: CASTKQDLRSPLHF. The CDR3, as DNA: TGTGCCAGCACCAAACAGGATTTGCGTTCACCCCTCCACTTT. The V and J genes are TRBV12-3 or TRBV12-4 and TRBJ1-6; perhaps TRBD1 as D (5 bases). The length of the CDR3 is 14 residues. The V gene lost 7 bases and the J gene lost 9 bases, with 16 bases spanning the gap.

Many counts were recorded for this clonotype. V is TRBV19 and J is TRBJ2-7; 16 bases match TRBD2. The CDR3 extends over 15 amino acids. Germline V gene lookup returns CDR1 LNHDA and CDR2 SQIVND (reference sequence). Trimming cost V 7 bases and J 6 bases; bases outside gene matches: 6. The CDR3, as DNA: TGTGCCAGTAAGGGACTAGCGGGGGGGCCAGGCGAGCAGTACTTC. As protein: CASKGLAGGPGEQYF. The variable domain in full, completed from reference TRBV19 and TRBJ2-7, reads DGGITQSPKYLFRKEGQNVTLSCEQNLNHDAMYWYRQDPGQGLRLIYYSQIVNDFQKGDIAEGYSVSREKKESFPLTVTSAQKNPTAFYLCASKGLAGGPGEQYFGPGTRLTVT.